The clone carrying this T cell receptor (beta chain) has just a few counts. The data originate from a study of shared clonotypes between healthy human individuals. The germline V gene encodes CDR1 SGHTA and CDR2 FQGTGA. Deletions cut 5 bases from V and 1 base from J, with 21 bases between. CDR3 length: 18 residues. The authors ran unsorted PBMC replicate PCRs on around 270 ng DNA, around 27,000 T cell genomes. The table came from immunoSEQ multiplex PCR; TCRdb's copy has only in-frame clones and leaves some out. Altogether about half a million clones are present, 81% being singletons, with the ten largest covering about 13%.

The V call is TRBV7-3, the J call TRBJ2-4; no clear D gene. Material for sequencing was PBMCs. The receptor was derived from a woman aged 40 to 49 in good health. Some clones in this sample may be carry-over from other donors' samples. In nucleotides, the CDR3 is TGTGCCAGCAGCCAGCACGCGGCTGGCTCGATCGCCAAAAACATTCAGTACTTC. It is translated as CASSQHAAGSIAKNIQYF.